This is a list of T cell receptor beta chains from one sample in a study of Graves' ophthalmopathy and Graves' hyperthyroidism. MiXCR, applied by TCRdb to the multiplex PCR reads, yields one record per CDR3 protein. The sample includes 200,000 to 250,000 distinct CDR3 sequences, roughly a fifth seen only once; the top ten take about 46%. Sequenced input: peripheral blood. The source is a woman aged 45-59 years with Graves' ophthalmopathy. Each CDR3 is given with its conserved first and last residue. Fields, in order: D gene, J gene, clone size, V gene, CDR3 DNA, CDR3 protein. D genes are given only for firm matches. The size entry is marked missing in some rows and otherwise reads once, few, many or a size class.

d_gene: NA; j_gene: TRBJ2-5; abundance: many; v_gene: TRBV7-9; CDR3nt: TGTGCCAGCAGCCTCGTGTCGGGGGAGACCCAGTACTTC; CDR3aa: CASSLVSGETQYF
d_gene: TRBD1; j_gene: TRBJ1-1; abundance: many; v_gene: TRBV24-1; CDR3nt: TGTGCCACCAGGCCCGGGACAGGGGGCGCAGAAGCTTTCTTT; CDR3aa: CATRPGTGGAEAFF
d_gene: NA; j_gene: TRBJ2-2; abundance: NA; v_gene: TRBV20-1; CDR3nt: TGCAGTGCTGCCCAAGCCGTAACCGGGGAGCTGTTTTTT; CDR3aa: CSAAQAVTGELFF
d_gene: NA; j_gene: TRBJ2-2; abundance: many; v_gene: TRBV6-1; CDR3nt: TGTGCCGCCTGCCTCGGAGGGTCCGGGGAGCTGTTTTTT; CDR3aa: CAACLGGSGELFF
d_gene: NA; j_gene: TRBJ2-5; abundance: NA; v_gene: TRBV7-2; CDR3nt: TGTGCCAGCAGCCCGGGGCCCCGGTCGGTGATCCAGTACTTC; CDR3aa: CASSPGPRSVIQYF
d_gene: NA; j_gene: TRBJ2-7; abundance: NA; v_gene: TRBV20-1; CDR3nt: TGCAGTGCTAGAGGGGGGACCGAGTACGAGCAGTACTTC; CDR3aa: CSARGGTEYEQYF
d_gene: NA; j_gene: TRBJ2-5; abundance: many; v_gene: TRBV20-1; CDR3nt: TGCAGTGCTCACAGGGGGCGGGGGGTGGAGACCCAGTACTTC; CDR3aa: CSAHRGRGVETQYF
d_gene: TRBD2; j_gene: TRBJ2-7; abundance: many; v_gene: TRBV19; CDR3nt: TGTGCCAGTAGCAAAGGACTAGCGGGCTTCTACGAGCAGTACTTC; CDR3aa: CASSKGLAGFYEQYF
d_gene: NA; j_gene: TRBJ1-1; abundance: many; v_gene: TRBV5-1; CDR3nt: TGCGCCAGCAGCCCATGGACCTTGAACACTGAAGCTTTCTTT; CDR3aa: CASSPWTLNTEAFF
d_gene: NA; j_gene: TRBJ1-2; abundance: many; v_gene: TRBV7-2; CDR3nt: TGTGCCAGCACCTCAAAAGGGGGTGCGGTCTATGGCTACACCTTC; CDR3aa: CASTSKGGAVYGYTF